This TCR beta chain is from a study of PD-L1 blockade in urothelial cancer (dated by TCRdb to 2017 to 2019). Some background on the complete study: Every patient began therapy around 2014 and was given atezolizumab 1,200 mg intravenously every 3 weeks. About 85% of the roughly 29 patients were identified as males with urothelial cancer of bladder origin, and a prior smoking history was reported by 18 of 29 patients. Patients had an ECOG performance status of 0 or 1 and had received between 0 and 3 prior chemotherapy regimens. Blood samples were analyzed at two time points: 3 weeks after treatment start (second dose) and 6 weeks after treatment start. A median of 141,255 T cells and just over 80,000 unique TCRs was obtained from blood samples, and a median clonality of around 0.08 was observed. Somatic, immune and clinical correlates of response to PD-L1 blockade with atezolizumab in urothelial cancer were the focus of an exploratory multi-omic analysis. Pretreatment tumor samples and matched peripheral blood, collected serially before and after atezolizumab treatment, underwent TCR sequencing. Durable clinical benefit was defined as a progression-free survival longer than 6 months, and TCR features were additionally tested against progression-free survival and overall survival. In the same patients, pretreatment tumors underwent whole exome sequencing and RNA sequencing in addition to TCR sequencing. Several patients achieved durable clinical benefit and 20 did not. Pretreatment blood TCR-seq was available for about 27 patients, at least one posttreatment blood collection was obtained for some 25 patients, and tumor TCR-seq was available for some 25 patients. Summary of the overall study and its limitations: Because of the small sample size (n ≈ 29) and the many exploratory analyses performed, the results are intended to be regarded as hypothesis-generating. At 3 weeks after the start of treatment, tumor-associated TCR clones in peripheral blood had expanded more in patients with durable benefit (n ≈ 20, p = 0.022). A pretreatment peripheral blood TCR clonality below the median was linked to improved progression-free and overall survival.

According to the study, the label for this sample's time point signals: peripheral blood 6 weeks after treatment start. A cohort of 25 to 35 patients with locally advanced or metastatic urothelial carcinoma, treated at Memorial Sloan Kettering on a trial protocol, was included. Peripheral blood mononuclear cells were collected pretreatment and during treatment, at between 1 and 8 total time points per patient. The Qiagen DNeasy Blood extraction kit was used to purify genomic DNA from total PBMCs and from tumor samples. Collected pretreatment and during treatment, PBMCs were isolated and stored as previously described. This clone was detected only once. It lacks a known antigen. Per-base qualities were not stored, and no clone one base away is much larger. Synthetic TCR analog templates were spiked into each PCR so that absolute template abundance could be estimated from read counts. The immunoSEQ assay was used to amplify TCRbeta CDR3 regions from genomic DNA with bias-controlled V and J gene primers. Sequencing of rearranged TCRbeta segments was done at approximately 20X coverage. As for the original processing: Sequencing errors were corrected by clustering, and CDR3s were annotated against IMGT so that V, D and J genes could be assigned. Downstream analyses used only productive TCRbeta rearrangements, leaving out any out-of-frame or stop-codon sequences. Clonality was calculated as one minus the Shannon entropy normalized by the log of the number of unique productive sequences. Fisher's exact test with Benjamini-Hochberg correction, using a cutoff of adjusted p below 0.01, was how clones that differed between time points or between blood and tumor were identified. TCRdb retrieved this table from immuneACCESS and kept in-frame rearrangements only. Not all clones are present; in checked studies, unresolved V genes account for under half, and no reason is known for the remainder. The D gene and trimming were derived from the DNA, and the V and J assignments and clone size from that table. A total of roughly 76,000 clones appear in this sample, 75% to 95% of them only once. The ten most abundant clones make up 0.87% of the sample.

This specimen was PBMCs, taken around atezolizumab (anti-PD-L1) treatment. The receptor was isolated from a woman of 80 years or more with urothelial cancer.

The nucleotide sequence is given as TGTGCCAGTAGTATGGGCGCGGGTGGCCATCAGCCCCAGCATTTT. Its translation reads: CASSMGAGGHQPQHF. The chain is assembled from TRBV19 and TRBJ1-5, with no D gene named confidently. The CDR3 runs 15 residues from the cysteine to the phenylalanine. Only the CDR3 region is kept as DNA, spanning 45 bases read in frame from base 1. Based on the germline V gene (reference sequence), the CDR1 and CDR2 sequences are LNHDA and SQIVND. Trimming at the junction amounts to 3 bases on V and 5 bases on J, and the germline ends lie 14 bases apart. Full variable domain (CDR3 extended with the reference TRBV19 and TRBJ1-5 proteins): DGGITQSPKYLFRKEGQNVTLSCEQNLNHDAMYWYRQDPGQGLRLIYYSQIVNDFQKGDIAEGYSVSREKKESFPLTVTSAQKNPTAFYLCASSMGAGGHQPQHFGDGTRLSIL.